This T cell receptor beta chain was obtained from a study of cytomegalovirus exposure and HLA in healthy donors. This CDR3 is 15 amino acids long. V was clipped by 6 bases and J by 8 bases; unmatched bases: 12. In germline, CDR1 is MDHEN, CDR2 SYDVKM. Primers for the PCR totalled 60 Vbeta and 13 Jbeta. Generated by immunoSEQ multiplex PCR, the TCRdb table keeps only in-frame clones and is missing some. Of about 210,000 clones in the sample, about three quarters were seen once. This chain links TRBV28 with TRBJ1-4; TRBD1 matches 7 bases. The sequenced sample consisted of PBMCs. This clonotype originated in a male donor in good health and CMV-seronegative. The CDR3 reads CASRLRQGLWEKLFF. In DNA form, the CDR3 reads TGTGCCAGCAGACTCCGACAGGGCCTTTGGGAAAAACTGTTTTTT.